Listed below are T cell receptor beta chains from one sample, sequenced in a study of blood T cell repertoires in COVID-19. Profiling relied on immunoSEQ multiplex PCR, and the TCRdb table lists in-frame clones only, not all of them. The sample carries under 200,000 clones, roughly four fifths recorded once. Sequenced material: peripheral blood. Source of these receptors: a woman older than 75 with COVID-19, enrolled during active disease. Both conserved end residues are part of each CDR3. A D gene is named only where the DNA matches it firmly. Clone sizes are given selectively: once, few, many, or a class where the clone is expanded.

CDR3: CASSLTGARNTGELFF; DNA: TGTGCCAGCAGCTTAACAGGGGCTAGAAACACCGGGGAGCTGTTTTTT; V: TRBV11-2; size: NA; D: TRBD1; J: TRBJ2-2
CDR3: CASSLGRGLDSANYGYTF; DNA: TGTGCCAGCAGCTTAGGTCGGGGTCTTGATTCGGCGAACTATGGCTACACCTTC; V: TRBV7-6; size: few; D: NA; J: TRBJ1-2
CDR3: CASRTLAGASYEQYF; DNA: TGCGCCAGCAGGACTTTAGCGGGGGCCTCCTACGAGCAGTACTTC; V: TRBV10-2; size: NA; D: TRBD2; J: TRBJ2-7
CDR3: CASSKGSRDRENEQFF; DNA: TGTGCCAGCAGCAAAGGTAGTAGGGACAGGGAAAATGAGCAGTTCTTC; V: TRBV21-1; size: few; D: NA; J: TRBJ2-1
CDR3: CASSRGQGSTEAFF; DNA: TGTGCCAGCTCACGAGGACAGGGGAGCACTGAAGCTTTCTTT; V: TRBV18; size: few; D: TRBD1; J: TRBJ1-1
CDR3: CASSKLPGLISTDTQYF; DNA: TGCGCCAGCAGCAAACTACCGGGACTGATTAGCACAGATACGCAGTATTTT; V: TRBV5-1; size: NA; D: NA; J: TRBJ2-3
CDR3: CARSYVQGFNEQYF; DNA: TGTGCCAGAAGCTACGTACAGGGATTTAACGAGCAGTACTTC; V: TRBV5-3; size: NA; D: NA; J: TRBJ2-7
CDR3: CASSDTTSPDTQYF; DNA: TGTGCCAGCAGTGATACGACATCCCCAGATACGCAGTATTTT; V: TRBV6-4; size: NA; D: NA; J: TRBJ2-3
CDR3: CASTLGGNTEAFF; DNA: TGCGCCAGCACCTTGGGGGGAAACACTGAAGCTTTCTTT; V: TRBV10-2; size: NA; D: NA; J: TRBJ1-1
CDR3: CASSQARGQVGELFF; DNA: TGTGCCAGCAGCCAAGCCAGGGGGCAAGTCGGGGAGCTGTTTTTT; V: TRBV3-1/TRBV3-2; size: NA; D: TRBD1; J: TRBJ2-2
CDR3: CASRVLGDYGYTF; DNA: TGTGCCAGTAGAGTTCTCGGGGACTATGGCTACACCTTC; V: TRBV19; size: NA; D: NA; J: TRBJ1-2
CDR3: CASSERANTQYF; DNA: TGTGCCAGCAGTGAACGTGCGAATACGCAGTATTTT; V: TRBV2; size: NA; D: NA; J: TRBJ2-3
CDR3: CAIMTGQGIGGANVLTF; DNA: TGTGCCATCATGACGGGACAGGGGATAGGTGGGGCCAACGTCCTGACTTTC; V: TRBV10-3; size: NA; D: TRBD1; J: TRBJ2-6
CDR3: CSVNSVETQYF; DNA: TGCAGCGTTAATAGTGTGGAGACCCAGTACTTC; V: TRBV29-1; size: NA; D: NA; J: TRBJ2-5
CDR3: CASSPPGPRATEAFF; DNA: TGTGCCAGCTCACCACCGGGCCCGCGGGCCACTGAAGCTTTCTTT; V: TRBV18; size: NA; D: NA; J: TRBJ1-1
CDR3: CASSEAGGQGALGEQYF; DNA: TGTGCCAGCAGTGAAGCGGGCGGGCAGGGGGCATTGGGCGAGCAGTACTTC; V: TRBV6-1; size: few; D: TRBD1; J: TRBJ2-7
CDR3: CASSVGHSYGYTF; DNA: TGTGCCAGTAGTGTGGGACACTCCTATGGCTACACCTTC; V: TRBV19; size: NA; D: NA; J: TRBJ1-2
CDR3: CASSAGLAFEQYF; DNA: TGTGCCAGCAGCGCGGGACTAGCGTTTGAGCAGTACTTC; V: TRBV2; size: NA; D: TRBD2; J: TRBJ2-7
CDR3: CASSSWREDSGEQFF; DNA: TGTGCCAGCAGCTCTTGGCGGGAAGACTCGGGTGAGCAGTTCTTC; V: TRBV7-8; size: NA; D: NA; J: TRBJ2-1
CDR3: CASSLGGGNNSPLHF; DNA: TGTGCCAGCAGCTTAGGCGGAGGGAATAATTCACCCCTCCACTTT; V: TRBV7-8; size: NA; D: NA; J: TRBJ1-6
CDR3: CASSLQGKTEAFF; DNA: TGTGCCAGCAGCCTACAGGGTAAGACTGAAGCTTTCTTT; V: TRBV2; size: NA; D: NA; J: TRBJ1-1
CDR3: CASSSSGGHTDTQYF; DNA: TGTGCCAGCAGTTCTAGCGGGGGGCACACAGATACGCAGTATTTT; V: TRBV6-5; size: NA; D: TRBD2; J: TRBJ2-3
CDR3: CASSLRGSKEQYF; DNA: TGTGCCAGCAGCTTACGGGGGTCTAAGGAGCAGTACTTC; V: TRBV7-2; size: NA; D: NA; J: TRBJ2-7
CDR3: CASSDGTVSNTIYF; DNA: TGTGCCAGCAGCGACGGGACAGTTTCAAACACCATATATTTT; V: TRBV7-9; size: NA; D: TRBD1; J: TRBJ1-3
CDR3: CASSQDYAAYEQYF; DNA: TGTGCCAGCAGTCAGGACTACGCCGCCTACGAGCAGTACTTC; V: TRBV28; size: NA; D: NA; J: TRBJ2-7
CDR3: CASSLEYGNQPQHF; DNA: TGCGCCAGCAGCTTGGAGTACGGGAATCAGCCCCAGCATTTT; V: TRBV5-1; size: NA; D: NA; J: TRBJ1-5
CDR3: CASSLPGGNTIYF; DNA: TGTGCCAGCAGTCTCCCGGGTGGAAACACCATATATTTT; V: TRBV6-6; size: NA; D: NA; J: TRBJ1-3
CDR3: CAWRRGTVNEQFF; DNA: TGTGCCTGGAGGCGAGGGACTGTCAATGAGCAGTTCTTC; V: TRBV30; size: NA; D: NA; J: TRBJ2-1
CDR3: CASSVPLAGVNEQFF; DNA: TGTGCCAGCAGCGTCCCACTAGCGGGAGTTAATGAGCAGTTCTTC; V: TRBV5-4; size: NA; D: TRBD2; J: TRBJ2-1
CDR3: CASTPQRGIYNEQFF; DNA: TGTGCCAGCACTCCCCAGCGGGGGATCTACAATGAGCAGTTCTTC; V: TRBV7-2; size: NA; D: TRBD2; J: TRBJ2-1
CDR3: CASSRTGNYEQYF; DNA: TGTGCCAGCAGCCGGACAGGGAACTACGAGCAGTACTTC; V: TRBV7-6; size: NA; D: TRBD1; J: TRBJ2-7
CDR3: CASTKERAKNIQYF; DNA: TGTGCCAGCACCAAGGAGAGAGCCAAAAACATTCAGTACTTC; V: TRBV28; size: NA; D: NA; J: TRBJ2-4
CDR3: CVSPGMNTGELFF; DNA: TGTGTCTCTCCGGGGATGAACACCGGGGAGCTGTTTTTT; V: TRBV21-1; size: NA; D: NA; J: TRBJ2-2
CDR3: CASRRDRGNTEAFF; DNA: TGTGCCAGCAGGAGGGACAGGGGGAACACTGAAGCTTTCTTT; V: TRBV28; size: few; D: TRBD1; J: TRBJ1-1
CDR3: CSASLSTGEYQPQHF; DNA: TGCAGTGCTAGTTTATCGACAGGGGAATATCAGCCCCAGCATTTT; V: TRBV20-1; size: NA; D: TRBD1; J: TRBJ1-5
CDR3: CASGFSGVGANVLTF; DNA: TGTGCTAGTGGTTTTTCCGGGGTTGGGGCCAACGTCCTGACTTTC; V: TRBV12-5; size: NA; D: NA; J: TRBJ2-6
CDR3: CASSSRGGFSYNEQFF; DNA: TGTGCCAGCAGCTCGCGTGGGGGGTTCTCCTACAATGAGCAGTTCTTC; V: TRBV5-5; size: NA; D: NA; J: TRBJ2-1
CDR3: CASSLASMGGTQPQHF; DNA: TGTGCCAGCAGCTTAGCTTCTATGGGGGGGACTCAGCCCCAGCATTTT; V: TRBV7-2; size: NA; D: NA; J: TRBJ1-5
CDR3: CASSLAVGGEQFF; DNA: TGTGCCAGCAGCTTAGCCGTAGGGGGTGAGCAGTTCTTC; V: TRBV11-2; size: NA; D: NA; J: TRBJ2-1
CDR3: CASSPITGMGQYF; DNA: TGTGCCAGCAGTCCGATCACAGGGATGGGGCAGTACTTC; V: TRBV27; size: NA; D: NA; J: TRBJ2-7
CDR3: CASSPTGGGLSQPQHF; DNA: TGTGCCAGCTCACCAACGGGAGGGGGCCTCAGTCAGCCCCAGCATTTT; V: TRBV18; size: NA; D: TRBD1; J: TRBJ1-5
CDR3: CASSIERGSYNEQFF; DNA: TGTGCCAGCAGTATTGAAAGGGGGTCCTACAATGAGCAGTTCTTC; V: TRBV2; size: NA; D: NA; J: TRBJ2-1
CDR3: CASSKPGAYNEQFF; DNA: TGTGCCAGTAGTAAGCCGGGAGCTTACAATGAGCAGTTCTTC; V: TRBV19; size: NA; D: NA; J: TRBJ2-1
CDR3: CATSLSGKSYEQYF; DNA: TGTGCCACCAGTCTGTCAGGGAAATCCTACGAGCAGTACTTC; V: TRBV15; size: NA; D: NA; J: TRBJ2-7
CDR3: CASSAGQDYGYTF; DNA: TGTGCCAGCAGTGCCGGACAGGACTATGGCTACACCTTC; V: TRBV2; size: NA; D: TRBD1; J: TRBJ1-2
CDR3: CASSQGQGGGELFF; DNA: TGTGCCAGCAGCCAGGGACAGGGAGGCGGGGAGCTGTTTTTT; V: TRBV3-1/TRBV3-2; size: NA; D: TRBD1; J: TRBJ2-2
CDR3: CASSPAPQGGNTIYF; DNA: TGTGCCAGCAGCCCCGCCCCGCAGGGGGGAAACACCATATATTTT; V: TRBV5-4; size: few; D: NA; J: TRBJ1-3
CDR3: CATSRDAGGAVNQETQYF; DNA: TGTGCCACCAGCAGAGATGCAGGGGGCGCGGTGAACCAAGAGACCCAGTACTTC; V: TRBV15; size: NA; D: TRBD1; J: TRBJ2-5
CDR3: CASLDRIDSYNEQFF; DNA: TGTGCCAGCTTGGACAGGATCGACTCCTACAATGAGCAGTTCTTC; V: TRBV18; size: NA; D: TRBD1; J: TRBJ2-1
CDR3: CASGPPSRDTQYF; DNA: TGTGCCAGCGGCCCCCCTTCCAGAGATACGCAGTATTTT; V: TRBV7-2; size: NA; D: NA; J: TRBJ2-3
CDR3: CASSWTGGTDTQYF; DNA: TGTGCCAGCAGTTGGACAGGGGGCACAGATACGCAGTATTTT; V: TRBV6-6; size: NA; D: TRBD1; J: TRBJ2-3
CDR3: CASSGTSGDTQYF; DNA: TGTGCCAGCAGCGGAACTAGCGGAGATACGCAGTATTTT; V: TRBV7-8; size: few; D: TRBD2; J: TRBJ2-3
CDR3: CATRGQNRDEQYF; DNA: TGTGCCACCCGCGGGCAGAATAGGGACGAGCAGTACTTC; V: TRBV10-3; size: NA; D: NA; J: TRBJ2-7
CDR3: CASSQVWGPKLFF; DNA: TGCGCCAGCAGCCAAGTCTGGGGGCCAAAACTGTTTTTT; V: TRBV4-1; size: NA; D: NA; J: TRBJ1-4
CDR3: CASSIREGQPQHF; DNA: TGTGCCAGTAGTATTCGTGAGGGCCAGCCCCAGCATTTT; V: TRBV19; size: NA; D: NA; J: TRBJ1-5
CDR3: CASSQDRGPDTQYF; DNA: TGTGCCAGCAGCCAGGACAGGGGCCCAGATACGCAGTATTTT; V: TRBV4-2; size: NA; D: TRBD1; J: TRBJ2-3
CDR3: CASSLPGQGYYEQYF; DNA: TGTGCCAGCAGCTTGCCGGGACAGGGTTACTACGAGCAGTACTTC; V: TRBV7-2; size: NA; D: TRBD1; J: TRBJ2-7
CDR3: CASSQFSGRDCEQYF; DNA: TGTGCCAGCAGCCAATTCTCGGGCAGGGACTGCGAGCAGTACTTC; V: TRBV3-1/TRBV3-2; size: NA; D: NA; J: TRBJ2-7
CDR3: CASSLGRFLGEQYF; DNA: TGTGCCAGCAGCCTGGGGCGGTTCCTTGGCGAGCAGTACTTC; V: TRBV28; size: NA; D: NA; J: TRBJ2-7